The next 16 T cell receptor beta chains were all read from a single sample in a study of cytomegalovirus exposure and HLA in healthy donors. Primers: 60 Vbeta forward and 13 Jbeta reverse. The data were produced by immunoSEQ multiplex PCR, yet TCRdb's version contains in-frame clones alone and is incomplete. The sample holds about 60,000 clones; over 80% are singletons and the top ten take roughly 1.5%. Sequenced: PBMCs. The receptors stem from a man aged 25-45 years in good health and CMV-seronegative.

This rearrangement joins TRBV6-5 to TRBJ2-2; D uncertain. The CDR3 runs to 16 residues. Germline CDR1 is MNHEY and CDR2 is SVGAGI. The ends were cut back, 0 bases at V and 6 bases at J, with 14 bases in the middle. The CDR3 sequence: CASSYSVSKASGELFF. The CDR3 region has the DNA TGTGCCAGCAGTTACTCCGTCTCAAAAGCGTCCGGGGAGCTGTTTTTT.

The rearrangement uses TRBV5-4 and TRBJ2-7; D is unclear. CDR3 size: 13 residues. Trimming took off 2 bases at V and 5 bases at J, with 11 bases between the two ends. Germline V lookup: CDR1 SGHNT, CDR2 YYREEE (reference sequence). Written as DNA, the CDR3 is TGTGCCAGCAGCTTACCGGGTGTCGACGAGCAGTACTTC. This encodes CASSLPGVDEQYF.

V usage is TRBV7-9 and J usage is TRBJ1-1; no firm D call. The V end lost 0 bases, the J end lost 10 bases, and 15 bases lay between the germline ends. Germline V lookup: CDR1 SEHNR, CDR2 FQNEAQ (reference sequence). This CDR3 has 14 amino acids. The DNA of the CDR3 is TGTGCCAGCAGCTTAGCCTGGCCCCTCGGCGGAGCTTTCTTT. This encodes CASSLAWPLGGAFF. The full variable domain, with the rest looked up from reference TRBV7-9 and TRBJ1-1, is DTGVSQNPRHKITKRGQNVTFRCDPISEHNRLYWYRQTLGQGPEFLTYFQNEAQLEKSRLLSDRFSAERPKGSFSTLEIQRTEQGDSAMYLCASSLAWPLGGAFFGQGTRLTVV.

This clone showed up just once. CDR3 residues: CAWSVHGVNTEAFF. CDR3 DNA: TGTGCCTGGAGTGTACACGGGGTGAACACTGAAGCTTTCTTT. The chain couples TRBV30 to TRBJ1-1; D unresolved. The CDR3 loop spans 14 amino acids. The germline CDR1 and CDR2 sequences are GTSNPN and SVGIG (reference sequence). Deletions cut 0 bases from V and 0 bases from J, with 8 bases between.

The chain combines TRBV9 with TRBJ1-1; no firm D call. The V end was cut by 0 bases, the J end by 6 bases, with 15 bases between. Germline lookup yields CDR1 SGDLS and CDR2 YYNGEE. The CDR3 is 15 amino acids. Here the CDR3 DNA reads TGTGCCAGCAGCGTAGGTCGTAGCAGCCACGCTGAAGCTTTCTTT. This translates into CASSVGRSSHAEAFF. The whole variable domain, filled in from reference TRBV9 and TRBJ1-1, reads DSGVTQTPKHLITATGQRVTLRCSPRSGDLSVYWYQQSLDQGLQFLIQYYNGEERAKGNILERFSAQQFPDLHSELNLSSLELGDSALYFCASSVGRSSHAEAFFGQGTRLTVV.

The V gene is TRBV5-1, the J gene TRBJ2-7, with 11 bases lining up with TRBD2. V trimming: 3 bases; J trimming: 5 bases; junction bases outside the gene matches: 10. CDR1 SGHRS and CDR2 YFSETQ come from the germline V gene. The CDR3 extends over 16 amino acids. The CDR3: CASSSSPSGRIDEQYF. In DNA, the CDR3 is TGCGCCAGCAGCTCGTCACCTAGCGGGAGGATCGACGAGCAGTACTTC. Supplemented by reference TRBV5-1 and TRBJ2-7, the full variable domain reads KAGVTQTPRYLIKTRGQQVTLSCSPISGHRSVSWYQQTPGQGLQFLFEYFSETQRNKGNFPGRFSGRQFSNSRSEMNVSTLELGDSALYLCASSSSPSGRIDEQYFGPGTRLTVT.

This chain links TRBV7-9 with TRBJ2-1; unclear D gene. The CDR3 length is 13 residues. Per germline, CDR1 SEHNR and CDR2 FQNEAQ (reference sequence). V shed 1 base and J shed 3 bases, with 4 bases lying between them. The CDR3 coding sequence is TGTGCCAGCAGCTTAGTCAACTACAATGAGCAGTTCTTC. Amino acids: CASSLVNYNEQFF.

V usage is TRBV5-1 and J usage is TRBJ1-4; D is unclear. V was cut by 3 bases and J by 8 bases, with 14 bases left in between. The germline CDR1 and CDR2 sequences are SGHRS and YFSETQ. This CDR3 has 14 amino acids. The CDR3 DNA sequence: TGCGCCAGCAGCTCCGGGAACCGGGGAGAAAAACTGTTTTTT. It is translated as CASSSGNRGEKLFF.

This chain joins TRBV4-1 and TRBJ2-7; D perhaps matches TRBD1 (7 bases). The V and J ends lost 0 bases and 3 bases respectively, with 12 bases between them. From germline, CDR1 is MGHRA and CDR2 YSYEKL. CDR3 length: 15 residues. CDR3 in DNA: TGCGCCAGCAGCCAAGAGGGCGGGACAGACTACGAGCAGTACTTC. It is translated as CASSQEGGTDYEQYF.

The J gene is TRBJ2-2, the V gene TRBV19, with 8 bases that match TRBD1. CDR1 and CDR2 (germline): LNHDA, SQIVND (reference sequence). CDR3 length equals 15 residues. V shed 6 bases, J shed 0 bases, and the junction held 3 bases outside the gene matches. CDR3 DNA: TGTGCCAGTAGAAGGACAGGGCCGAACACCGGGGAGCTGTTTTTT. Translating gives CASRRTGPNTGELFF.

The rearrangement joins TRBV11-2 to TRBJ1-1; 7 bases are shared with TRBD1. The CDR3 length is 14 residues. After removal of 8 bases from V and 1 base from J, the junction contained 7 bases not matched to a gene. Germline CDR1 reads SGHAT; CDR2 reads FQNNGV. The CDR3 region has the DNA TGTGCCAGCGGTGGGGACAGCCCGAACACTGAAGCTTTCTTT. It codes for CASGGDSPNTEAFF.

This chain joins TRBV9 and TRBJ2-3, with TRBD1 identical over 12 bases. V shed 4 bases, J shed 3 bases, and the junction held 3 bases outside the gene matches. CDR1 and CDR2 (germline): SGDLS, YYNGEE. The CDR3 runs to 15 residues. CDR3 in amino acids: CASSRGQGATDTQYF. The CDR3 nucleotides are TGTGCCAGCAGCCGGGGACAGGGGGCGACAGATACGCAGTATTTT.

This clone was seen a few times. The chain joins TRBV7-3 to TRBJ2-5; perhaps TRBD1 as D (5 bases). Trimming removed 2 bases at V and 1 base at J, with 14 bases between. CDR3 size: 16 residues. Germline CDR1 SGHTA, CDR2 FQGTGA. The CDR3 is CASSLFPGNFQETQYF. CDR3 nucleotide sequence: TGTGCCAGCAGCTTATTTCCAGGGAATTTCCAAGAGACCCAGTACTTC.

This clone was counted once. The chain employs TRBV19 and TRBJ1-6; 8 bases are shared with TRBD1. In germline, CDR1 is LNHDA, CDR2 SQIVND (reference sequence). The CDR3 covers 15 residues. Trimming removed 5 bases from V and 8 bases from J; junction bases left unmatched: 8. The CDR3 here is CASSSQGQDDSPLHF. CDR3 nucleotide sequence: TGTGCCAGTAGTTCCCAGGGACAGGACGATTCACCCCTCCACTTT.

The chain has TRBV5-1 and TRBJ2-5; perhaps TRBD2 as D (6 bases). V was trimmed by 1 base and J by 3 bases, leaving 10 bases between them. This CDR3 is 14 amino acids long. Germline lookup yields CDR1 SGHRS and CDR2 YFSETQ. CDR3 coding DNA: TGCGCCAGCAGCTTGAACGGCGGGGAAGAGACCCAGTACTTC. Translating it yields CASSLNGGEETQYF.

V gene TRBV6-6 combines with J gene TRBJ2-1, with D tentatively TRBD1 (6 bases). Trimming cost V 5 bases and J 0 bases, with 11 bases left between them. Per the germline V gene, CDR1 is MNHNY and CDR2 is SVGAGI (reference sequence). The CDR3 loop spans 15 amino acids. The CDR3 protein is CASSGGSGSYNEQFF. The CDR3 bases are TGTGCCAGCAGTGGGGGCTCTGGCTCCTACAATGAGCAGTTCTTC.